The 27 T cell receptor beta chains given below trace back to one sample, sequenced in a study of blood T cell repertoires in COVID-19. Measured with immunoSEQ multiplex PCR; TCRdb has only the in-frame clones, and not every one. The sample shows about 250,000 clones, around 82% of them seen only once. Material: peripheral blood. The receptors here all came from a man at least 80 years old with acute or convalescent COVID-19.

In its sample, this clone was seen a few times. The CDR3 DNA is TGCAGCGTCGACAGGGAGACAGATACGCAGTATTTT. This encodes CSVDRETDTQYF. This rearrangement joins TRBV29-1 to TRBJ2-3, with TRBD1 matching 7 bases. Looked up from germline, CDR1 is SQVTM and CDR2 is ANQGSEA. V gave up 6 bases and J gave up 3 bases; unmatched junction bases: 3. CDR3 length: 12 residues.

The chain combines TRBV7-2 with TRBJ2-7; 8 bases fit TRBD2. The trim removed 5 bases at V and 1 base at J, leaving 1 base unmatched. The CDR3 contains 13 residues. Germline V lookup: CDR1 SGHTA, CDR2 FQGNSA. Here the CDR3 reads CASSTSGSYEQYF. CDR3 DNA sequence: TGTGCCAGCAGCACTAGCGGATCCTACGAGCAGTACTTC.

About this clone itself: Germline is not matched at one junction end, which may reflect a read error. Other nucleotide sequences from this sample produce the same CDR3. The CDR3 region is CASSLTGTNGYTF. Written as DNA, the CDR3 is TGTGCCAGCAGTTTGACAGGGACCAATGGTTACACCTTC. The V gene is TRBV2, the J gene TRBJ1-2; 7 positions agree with TRBD1. The CDR3 consists of 13 residues. Germline loops: CDR1 SNHLY, CDR2 FYNNEI.

The J gene is TRBJ2-3, the V gene TRBV3-1 (or the pseudogene TRBV3-2), with D unclear. CDR3 size: 12 residues. The ends were cut back, 1 base at V and 6 bases at J, with 5 bases in the middle. Germline values: CDR1 LGHDT, CDR2 YNNKEL (reference sequence). The CDR3 region is CASSQVEDTQYF. The CDR3 nucleotides read TGTGCCAGCAGCCAAGTAGAGGATACGCAGTATTTT.

The chain joins TRBV9 to TRBJ2-5; perhaps TRBD1 as D (6 bases). Germline assignment: CDR1 SGDLS and CDR2 YYNGEE. The CDR3 has 15 amino acids. The V end lost 4 bases, the J end lost 5 bases, and 18 bases lay between the germline ends. CDR3 sequence (DNA): TGTGCCAGCAGCCTCGGGACACCTAGAGTGGAGACCCAGTACTTC. Its protein product is CASSLGTPRVETQYF.

The chain uses TRBV28 and TRBJ1-2; D is uncertain. V was trimmed by 5 bases and J by 5 bases, leaving 12 bases between them. The CDR3 totals 13 residues. Germline CDR1 and CDR2: MDHEN and SYDVKM. As DNA, the CDR3 is TGTGCCAGCAGTACCGTCTACTCATATGGCTACACCTTC. It translates to CASSTVYSYGYTF.

The chain links TRBV28 to TRBJ1-6; D may be TRBD1 (5 bases). CDR3 length: 16 residues. V lost 4 bases and J lost 9, with 19 bases in between. Germline CDR1 MDHEN, CDR2 SYDVKM. The CDR3 nucleotides are TGTGCCAGCAGTTCTATGCAGACCTGGACAAGTTCACCCCTCCACTTT. Translated: CASSSMQTWTSSPLHF.

This clone was counted at least ten times. The V call is TRBV18, the J call TRBJ2-7; D perhaps matches TRBD1 (6 bases). V was trimmed by 6 bases and J by 3 bases, leaving 18 bases between them. The V gene's germline CDR1 is KGHSH and CDR2 LQKENI. CDR3 length: 15 residues. The CDR3 DNA follows: TGTGCCAGCTCCAGACAAGGTCTACAGGGCTACGAGCAGTACTTC. Residues: CASSRQGLQGYEQYF. Variable domain in full (rest from reference TRBV18 and TRBJ2-7): NAGVMQNPRHLVRRRGQEARLRCSPMKGHSHVYWYRQLPEEGLKFMVYLQKENIIDESGMPKERFSAEFPKEGPSILRIQQVVRGDSAAYFCASSRQGLQGYEQYFGPGTRLTVT.

In its sample, this clone was seen a few times. The chain carries TRBV18 and TRBJ2-3, with D possibly TRBD2 on 6 matching bases. V dropped 6 bases and J dropped 2 bases, with 15 bases sitting between them. CDR1 and CDR2 from the germline V gene are KGHSH and LQKENI. The CDR3 is made up of 15 amino acids. CDR3 bases: TGTGCCAGCTCCCGTACCGGGACTCACACAGATACGCAGTATTTT. It is translated as CASSRTGTHTDTQYF. Using reference TRBV18 and TRBJ2-3 for the parts outside the CDR3, the full variable domain is NAGVMQNPRHLVRRRGQEARLRCSPMKGHSHVYWYRQLPEEGLKFMVYLQKENIIDESGMPKERFSAEFPKEGPSILRIQQVVRGDSAAYFCASSRTGTHTDTQYFGPGTRLTVL.

This chain joins TRBV3-1 (or the pseudogene TRBV3-2) and TRBJ2-5, with D possibly being TRBD2 (7 bases). The V gene's germline CDR1 is LGHDT and CDR2 YNNKEL (reference sequence). This CDR3 is built from 15 residues. Trimming stripped 8 bases from V and 4 bases from J, with 20 bases between. DNA for the CDR3: TGTGCCAGCTCGTCGTGGGGGGGCAGGCGAGAGACCCAGTACTTC. It codes for CASSSWGGRRETQYF.

The rearrangement uses TRBV10-3 and TRBJ1-4; 8 bases line up with TRBD1. Germline loops: CDR1 ENHRY, CDR2 SYGVKD. V shed 3 bases and J 8 bases; nucleotides not matched to a gene: 2. CDR3 size: 13 residues. The CDR3 protein is CAISDRGQEKLFF. Written as DNA, the CDR3 is TGTGCCATCAGTGACAGGGGGCAAGAAAAACTGTTTTTT.

The V gene is TRBV10-3, the J gene TRBJ2-2; 12 bases agree with TRBD2. The CDR3 sequence is 19 residues long. V shed 0 bases and J 3 bases; nucleotides not matched to a gene: 8. Looked up from germline, CDR1 is ENHRY and CDR2 is SYGVKD. The CDR3 nucleotides read TGTGCCATCAGTGAGTCGAACCTAGCGGGAGGGCCGGACACCGGGGAGCTGTTTTTT. As protein: CAISESNLAGGPDTGELFF.

J is TRBJ2-7 and V is TRBV4-1, with D tentatively TRBD2 (7 bases). This CDR3 comprises 15 residues. V gave up 1 base and J gave up 2 bases, with 12 bases separating them. The germline V gene encodes CDR1 MGHRA and CDR2 YSYEKL. CDR3 nucleotide sequence: TGCGCCAGCAGCCAAGGATGGGGGGGCCCCTACGAGCAGTACTTC. It specifies CASSQGWGGPYEQYF.

The table lists this clone with a count of one. This chain connects TRBV2 to TRBJ1-5; no reliable D call. Trimming shortened V by 6 bases and J by 4 bases, and 13 bases separated the two germline ends. From germline, CDR1 is SNHLY and CDR2 FYNNEI. This CDR3 is 14 amino acids long. The CDR3 DNA follows: TGTGCCAGCAGCCCCCGGGGTGGTAATCAGCCCCAGCATTTT. Its protein is CASSPRGGNQPQHF. Complete variable domain (other parts from reference TRBV2 and TRBJ1-5): EPEVTQTPSHQVTQMGQEVILRCVPISNHLYFYWYRQILGQKVEFLVSFYNNEISEKSEIFDDQFSVERPDGSNFTLKIRSTKLEDSAMYFCASSPRGGNQPQHFGDGTRLSIL.

CDR3 region: CASSGRDYGEQFF. CDR3 sequence (DNA): TGTGCCAGCAGCGGCCGGGACTACGGTGAGCAGTTCTTC. This chain joins TRBV5-6 and TRBJ2-1, with 7 nucleotides matching TRBD2. CDR3 length: 13 amino acids. J gave up 9 bases and V 4 bases, and 7 bases lay outside the gene matches. The germline CDR1 and CDR2 sequences are SGHDT and YYEEEE.

In DNA form, the CDR3 reads TGTGCCAGTCGTCTTGCCCGGGACACAAACTACGAGCAGTACTTC. As protein: CASRLARDTNYEQYF. V and J are TRBV19 and TRBJ2-7, with a tentative D call TRBD1 (6 bases). V shed 8 bases and J shed 3 bases, with 20 bases lying between them. The CDR3 is made up of 15 amino acids. Germline CDR1 reads LNHDA; CDR2 reads SQIVND (reference sequence).

The chain couples TRBV19 to TRBJ2-5; the match to TRBD1 covers 7 bases. Germline trimming cut 5 bases from V and 4 bases from J; bases unmatched to any gene: 10. This CDR3 is built from 15 residues. Germline CDR1 reads LNHDA; CDR2 reads SQIVND (reference sequence). Here the CDR3 reads CASSAGTVVGETQYF. DNA for the CDR3: TGTGCCAGTAGTGCCGGGACAGTAGTGGGAGAGACCCAGTACTTC.

The chain carries TRBV30 and TRBJ2-7; TRBD1 aligns across 8 bases. V was clipped by 3 bases and J by 3 bases; unmatched bases: 1. Germline V CDR1 and CDR2: GTSNPN, SVGIG (reference sequence). This CDR3 comprises 12 residues. The CDR3 loop reads CAWRDRGYEQYF. In DNA form, the CDR3 reads TGTGCCTGGAGAGACAGGGGCTACGAGCAGTACTTC.

This chain joins TRBV7-3 and TRBJ2-5; the match to TRBD1 covers 11 bases. CDR1 and CDR2 (germline): SGHTA, FQGTGA. The length of the CDR3 is 16 residues. Trimming took 2 bases from V and 2 from J; bases not matched to a gene: 4. The CDR3, as DNA: TGTGCCAGCAGCTTAGGGGACAGGGGGTGGCAAGAGACCCAGTACTTC. Amino acids: CASSLGDRGWQETQYF.

The chain joins TRBV5-1 to TRBJ2-5, with 7 positions matching TRBD2. This CDR3 comprises 14 residues. Germline loops: CDR1 SGHRS, CDR2 YFSETQ. The V segment lost 1 base and the J segment 3 bases; nucleotides outside the gene matches: 3. This CDR3 is CASSLQGREETQYF. The CDR3 DNA follows: TGCGCCAGCAGCTTGCAAGGGAGGGAAGAGACCCAGTACTTC. The full variable domain, with the rest looked up from reference TRBV5-1 and TRBJ2-5, is KAGVTQTPRYLIKTRGQQVTLSCSPISGHRSVSWYQQTPGQGLQFLFEYFSETQRNKGNFPGRFSGRQFSNSRSEMNVSTLELGDSALYLCASSLQGREETQYFGPGTRLLVL.

This sequence joins TRBV30 and TRBJ1-2; 7 positions match TRBD1. Germline CDR1 GTSNPN, CDR2 SVGIG (reference sequence). The V and J ends lost 2 bases and 5 bases, in that order; junction bases with no gene match: 11. This CDR3 is 15 amino acids long. The CDR3, as DNA: TGTGCCTGGAGTAGAGGCCGACAGGGAATATATGGCTACACCTTC. Residues: CAWSRGRQGIYGYTF. The complete variable domain, with remaining parts taken from reference TRBV30 and TRBJ1-2, reads SQTIHQWPATLVQPVGSPLSLECTVEGTSNPNLYWYRQAAGRGLQLLFYSVGIGQISSEVPQNLSASRPQDRQFILSSKKLLLSDSGFYLCAWSRGRQGIYGYTFGSGTRLTVV.

The chain recombines TRBV5-1 with TRBJ2-3, with 9 bases lining up with TRBD1. After removal of 3 bases from V and 5 bases from J, the junction contained 10 bases not matched to a gene. Germline V CDR1 and CDR2: SGHRS, YFSETQ. The CDR3 has 16 residues. The CDR3 DNA is TGCGCCAGCAGCTCCCGCACAGGGGGCAAGGGAGATACGCAGTATTTT. Translated: CASSSRTGGKGDTQYF.

The rearrangement uses TRBV4-2 and TRBJ1-3, with TRBD1 identical over 9 bases. CDR1 and CDR2 from the germline V gene are LGHNA and YNFKEQ. The CDR3 runs to 18 residues. V lost 0 bases and J lost 3; bases outside the gene matches: 9. In DNA form, the CDR3 reads TGTGCCAGCAGCCAAGATCTACCGGGACAGGGTTTTGGAAACACCATATATTTT. Translated: CASSQDLPGQGFGNTIYF.

The CDR3 DNA sequence: TGTGCCAGCAGCTTAGGGAGGAACTATGGCTACACCTTC. Encoded protein: CASSLGRNYGYTF. J is TRBJ1-2 and V is TRBV27; unclear D gene. Trimming cost V 6 bases and J 2 bases, with 10 bases left between them. Germline V gene sequence: CDR1 MNHEY, CDR2 SMNVEV (reference sequence). The CDR3 contains 13 residues.

The V call is TRBV5-1, the J call TRBJ2-5, with a tentative D call TRBD1 (5 bases). CDR3 size: 15 residues. From germline, CDR1 is SGHRS and CDR2 YFSETQ. Trimming cost V 0 bases and J 3 bases, with 12 bases left between them. CDR3 region: CASSLVAGWEETQYF. In DNA, the CDR3 is TGCGCCAGCAGCTTGGTGGCAGGGTGGGAAGAGACCCAGTACTTC.

This clone was found a few times. J is TRBJ2-1 and V is TRBV5-1, with 10 bases lining up with TRBD2. Germline lookup yields CDR1 SGHRS and CDR2 YFSETQ. This CDR3 has 16 amino acids. V gave up 0 bases and J gave up 11 bases; unmatched junction bases: 11. The CDR3 DNA is TGCGCCAGCAGCTTGGGACTAGCGGGTCTTTTGGGAAAGCAGTTCTTC. Translating it yields CASSLGLAGLLGKQFF.

This clone was counted at least ten times. The chain employs TRBV3-1 (or the pseudogene TRBV3-2) and TRBJ2-5; TRBD2 agrees at 8 bases. Germline trimming cut 0 bases from V and 4 bases from J; bases unmatched to any gene: 13. CDR1 and CDR2 (germline): LGHDT, YNNKEL (reference sequence). The CDR3 is 18 residues long. The CDR3 DNA reads as TGTGCCAGCAGCCAAGATTTCAAGCGGGGGATTCTAGGAGAGACCCAGTACTTC. As protein: CASSQDFKRGILGETQYF.